This is a list of T cell receptor beta chains from one sample in a study of blood T cell repertoires in COVID-19. Profiling relied on immunoSEQ multiplex PCR, and the TCRdb table lists in-frame clones only, not all of them. The sample lists 50,000 to 70,000 clones; approximately 92% were seen once. The material sequenced was peripheral blood. These receptor sequences come from a man aged 55 to 70 with acute or convalescent COVID-19. The CDR3 runs from the conserved cysteine through the conserved F or W. A D gene is named only where the DNA matches it firmly. Rows give clone size only sometimes, using once, few, many, or a class for an expanded clone.

J: TRBJ1-5; V: TRBV6-6; D: TRBD1; size: -; CDR3: CASSQDRAYHTQHF; DNA: TGTGCCAGCAGCCAGGACAGGGCCTATCATACCCAGCATTTT
J: TRBJ2-7; V: TRBV12-3/TRBV12-4; D: -; size: -; CDR3: CASRLGGAEQYF; DNA: TGTGCCAGCAGACTGGGGGGTGCCGAGCAGTACTTC
J: TRBJ1-5; V: TRBV6-6; D: -; size: -; CDR3: CASSYSRVEQPQHF; DNA: TGTGCCAGCAGTTACAGCCGGGTTGAGCAGCCCCAGCATTTT
J: TRBJ2-7; V: TRBV25-1; D: TRBD1; size: -; CDR3: CASSGSRTGISHEQYF; DNA: TGTGCCAGCAGTGGCTCCCGGACAGGGATCAGCCACGAGCAGTACTTC
J: TRBJ1-1; V: TRBV14; D: -; size: -; CDR3: CASSFRGDSEAFF; DNA: TGTGCCAGCAGCTTCAGGGGTGACTCTGAAGCTTTCTTT
J: TRBJ1-1; V: TRBV5-1; D: TRBD1; size: -; CDR3: CASSFGTGLMNTEAFF; DNA: TGCGCCAGCAGCTTTGGGACAGGGCTAATGAACACTGAAGCTTTCTTT
J: TRBJ2-5; V: TRBV10-1; D: TRBD2; size: -; CDR3: CASENFTGLAGARQETQYF; DNA: TGCGCCAGCGAGAACTTTACGGGACTAGCGGGAGCAAGGCAAGAGACCCAGTACTTC
J: TRBJ1-5; V: TRBV18; D: -; size: -; CDR3: CASSQTVTGDQPQHF; DNA: TGTGCCAGCTCCCAGACTGTGACAGGAGATCAGCCCCAGCATTTT
J: TRBJ1-5; V: TRBV18; D: TRBD1; size: -; CDR3: CASSSPRDRDNQPQHF; DNA: TGTGCCAGCTCATCGCCCCGGGACAGGGACAATCAGCCCCAGCATTTT
J: TRBJ2-1; V: TRBV27; D: TRBD1; size: -; CDR3: CASSSRDRGLNEQFF; DNA: TGTGCCAGCAGTTCGCGGGACAGGGGGCTGAATGAGCAGTTCTTC
J: TRBJ1-3; V: TRBV4-2; D: TRBD1; size: -; CDR3: CASSQGTVAEGNTIYF; DNA: TGTGCCAGCAGCCAGGGGACAGTAGCCGAAGGAAACACCATATATTTT
J: TRBJ1-2; V: TRBV4-3; D: -; size: once; CDR3: CASSTDRDTTLNYGYTF; DNA: TGCGCCAGCAGCACAGATCGTGACACAACCCTAAACTATGGCTACACCTTC
J: TRBJ1-1; V: TRBV5-4; D: TRBD1; size: -; CDR3: CASSSQGARMNTEAFF; DNA: TGTGCCAGCAGCTCCCAGGGGGCCCGCATGAACACTGAAGCTTTCTTT
J: TRBJ2-5; V: TRBV5-4; D: TRBD2; size: -; CDR3: CASSLEAGRQTQYF; DNA: TGTGCCAGCAGCTTGGAGGCCGGGAGGCAGACCCAGTACTTC
J: TRBJ2-5; V: TRBV6-1; D: TRBD1; size: -; CDR3: CASSEQGDGEETQYF; DNA: TGTGCCAGCAGTGAACAGGGGGACGGGGAAGAGACCCAGTACTTC
J: TRBJ1-1; V: TRBV11-3; D: -; size: -; CDR3: CASSLQGKAFF; DNA: TGTGCCAGCAGCCTACAGGGAAAAGCTTTCTTT
J: TRBJ1-2; V: TRBV27; D: -; size: -; CDR3: CASSKQGLDGYTF; DNA: TGTGCCAGCAGCAAACAGGGCCTAGATGGCTACACCTTC
J: TRBJ2-1; V: TRBV6-2/TRBV6-3; D: TRBD2; size: -; CDR3: CASSSTSGTNNEQFF; DNA: TGTGCCAGCAGCTCGACTAGCGGGACCAACAATGAGCAGTTCTTC
J: TRBJ1-1; V: TRBV5-1; D: -; size: -; CDR3: CASSLQAGSDLTEAFF; DNA: TGCGCCAGCAGCTTGCAAGCAGGGTCTGATTTAACTGAAGCTTTCTTT
J: TRBJ1-3; V: TRBV9; D: -; size: -; CDR3: CASTHRSRSGNTIYF; DNA: TGTGCCAGTACCCACAGGTCTCGCTCTGGAAACACCATATATTTT
J: TRBJ2-1; V: TRBV11-3; D: TRBD2; size: -; CDR3: CASSLAAGGIDEQFF; DNA: TGTGCCAGCAGCTTAGCCGCGGGAGGGATTGATGAGCAGTTCTTC
J: TRBJ2-7; V: TRBV14; D: TRBD2; size: -; CDR3: CASSQPGRVRYEQYF; DNA: TGTGCCAGCAGCCAACCAGGGAGGGTACGCTACGAGCAGTACTTC
J: TRBJ1-2; V: TRBV6-5; D: -; size: -; CDR3: CASSRTGNYGYTF; DNA: TGTGCCAGCAGTCGAACAGGGAACTATGGCTACACCTTC
J: TRBJ2-6; V: TRBV4-1; D: TRBD1; size: -; CDR3: CASSRNGQGQSSGANVLTF; DNA: TGCGCCAGCAGCCGGAACGGACAGGGTCAATCCTCTGGGGCCAACGTCCTGACTTTC
J: TRBJ1-6; V: TRBV5-8; D: -; size: -; CDR3: CASSFRVNSPLHF; DNA: TGTGCCAGCAGCTTCCGGGTTAATTCACCCCTCCACTTT
J: TRBJ2-2; V: TRBV30; D: -; size: -; CDR3: CAWRWAGSNTGELFF; DNA: TGTGCCTGGAGATGGGCAGGTTCGAACACCGGGGAGCTGTTTTTT
J: TRBJ1-1; V: TRBV6-4; D: -; size: -; CDR3: CASSDFSGDINEAFF; DNA: TGTGCCAGCAGTGACTTTAGCGGGGACATCAATGAAGCTTTCTTT
J: TRBJ1-1; V: TRBV5-1; D: -; size: -; CDR3: CASSLGAGMNTEAFF; DNA: TGCGCCAGCAGCTTGGGGGCAGGTATGAACACTGAAGCTTTCTTT
J: TRBJ1-2; V: TRBV29-1; D: -; size: once; CDR3: CSVEVTTGSGYGYTF; DNA: TGCAGCGTTGAAGTAACAACAGGGTCCGGCTATGGCTACACCTTC
J: TRBJ1-5; V: TRBV7-2; D: TRBD1; size: -; CDR3: CASTAGDRGYQPQHF; DNA: TGTGCCAGCACCGCTGGGGACAGGGGTTATCAGCCCCAGCATTTT
J: TRBJ2-7; V: TRBV14; D: -; size: -; CDR3: CASSQSYEQYF; DNA: TGTGCCAGCAGCCAGAGCTACGAGCAGTACTTC
J: TRBJ2-2; V: TRBV19; D: -; size: -; CDR3: CATPRPNTGELFF; DNA: TGTGCCACCCCGCGCCCGAACACCGGGGAGCTGTTTTTT
J: TRBJ2-7; V: TRBV11-2; D: TRBD1; size: -; CDR3: CASSPRTGARGWEQYF; DNA: TGTGCCAGCAGCCCCCGGACAGGGGCGAGGGGTTGGGAGCAGTACTTC
J: TRBJ2-7; V: TRBV9; D: -; size: -; CDR3: CASSASVAAYEQYF; DNA: TGTGCCAGCAGCGCCTCAGTAGCGGCCTACGAGCAGTACTTC
J: TRBJ2-7; V: TRBV11-2; D: TRBD1; size: -; CDR3: CASSVGTGNSYEQYF; DNA: TGTGCCAGCAGCGTCGGGACAGGAAACTCCTACGAGCAGTACTTC
J: TRBJ1-6; V: TRBV2; D: TRBD1; size: -; CDR3: CASSELTGVNYNSPLHF; DNA: TGTGCCAGCAGTGAACTTACAGGGGTTAACTATAATTCACCCCTCCACTTT
J: TRBJ2-5; V: TRBV29-1; D: -; size: -; CDR3: CSVETAETQYF; DNA: TGCAGCGTTGAGACAGCAGAGACCCAGTACTTC
J: TRBJ1-3; V: TRBV5-4; D: TRBD1; size: -; CDR3: CASSSRQGTSSGNTIYF; DNA: TGTGCCAGCAGCTCTCGACAGGGGACCTCCTCTGGAAACACCATATATTTT
J: TRBJ1-1; V: TRBV7-2; D: -; size: -; CDR3: CASSLMGNTEAFF; DNA: TGTGCCAGCAGCTTGATGGGCAACACTGAAGCTTTCTTT
J: TRBJ1-3; V: TRBV5-8; D: -; size: -; CDR3: CASSLRSGNTIYF; DNA: TGTGCCAGCAGCTTGCGTTCTGGAAACACCATATATTTT
J: TRBJ1-3; V: TRBV7-2; D: -; size: once; CDR3: CASSNRQSSGNTIYF; DNA: TGTGCCAGCAGCAACCGACAGTCCTCTGGAAACACCATATATTTT
J: TRBJ2-1; V: TRBV11-3; D: -; size: -; CDR3: CASSLDPLREQFF; DNA: TGTGCCAGCAGCTTAGATCCCTTGAGGGAGCAGTTCTTC
J: TRBJ2-7; V: TRBV18; D: -; size: -; CDR3: CASSPGGYEQYF; DNA: TGTGCCAGCTCACCCGGGGGCTACGAGCAGTACTTC
J: TRBJ2-1; V: TRBV11-2; D: -; size: -; CDR3: CASSPGTYSSYNEQFF; DNA: TGTGCCAGCAGCCCCGGGACATACAGCTCCTACAATGAGCAGTTCTTC
J: TRBJ2-2; V: TRBV6-5; D: -; size: -; CDR3: CASSPLAGGELFF; DNA: TGTGCCAGCAGTCCACTGGCGGGAGGGGAGCTGTTTTTT
J: TRBJ2-7; V: TRBV9; D: -; size: -; CDR3: CASSVGGGRAYEQYF; DNA: TGTGCCAGCAGCGTAGGAGGAGGGCGGGCCTACGAGCAGTACTTC
J: TRBJ2-7; V: TRBV6-2/TRBV6-3; D: -; size: -; CDR3: CASSYSLGVADYF; DNA: TGTGCCAGCAGTTACTCCCTCGGGGTAGCGGACTACTTC
J: TRBJ1-6; V: TRBV7-2; D: TRBD1; size: -; CDR3: CASSFRPGTGKGSNSPLHF; DNA: TGTGCCAGCAGCTTCCGTCCCGGGACAGGGAAGGGTAGCAATTCACCCCTCCACTTT
J: TRBJ2-1; V: TRBV5-1; D: TRBD1; size: -; CDR3: CASSLWGQGIAGNEQFF; DNA: TGCGCCAGCAGCTTGTGGGGACAGGGAATAGCCGGAAATGAGCAGTTCTTC
J: TRBJ1-4; V: TRBV28; D: -; size: -; CDR3: CASARDTANEKLFF; DNA: TGTGCCAGCGCCCGGGACACCGCTAATGAAAAACTGTTTTTT
J: TRBJ1-6; V: TRBV27; D: -; size: -; CDR3: CASSSEDSANSPLHF; DNA: TGTGCCAGCAGTTCCGAGGACAGCGCTAATTCACCCCTCCACTTT
J: TRBJ1-2; V: TRBV19; D: TRBD1; size: -; CDR3: CASSVRDRDSNYGYTF; DNA: TGTGCCAGTAGTGTCCGGGACAGGGACTCTAACTATGGCTACACCTTC
J: TRBJ2-4; V: TRBV5-1; D: TRBD2; size: -; CDR3: CASSLQLAGNIQYF; DNA: TGCGCCAGCAGCTTGCAACTAGCGGGAAACATTCAGTACTTC
J: TRBJ1-2; V: TRBV6-1; D: -; size: -; CDR3: CASSEWPGNGYTF; DNA: TGTGCCAGCAGTGAATGGCCAGGGAATGGCTACACCTTC
J: TRBJ2-1; V: TRBV10-3; D: TRBD1; size: -; CDR3: CAISDTGDLYNEQFF; DNA: TGTGCCATCAGTGATACAGGGGACCTCTACAATGAGCAGTTCTTC
J: TRBJ2-2; V: TRBV7-2; D: -; size: -; CDR3: CASSPNGRNTGELFF; DNA: TGTGCCAGCAGCCCCAACGGGAGGAACACCGGGGAGCTGTTTTTT
J: TRBJ2-1; V: TRBV21-1; D: -; size: -; CDR3: CASSKEWREQDEQFF; DNA: TGTGCCAGCAGCAAAGAGTGGCGGGAGCAGGATGAGCAGTTCTTC
J: TRBJ1-1; V: TRBV5-1; D: TRBD1; size: few; CDR3: CASSPQGANTEAFF; DNA: TGCGCCAGCAGCCCTCAGGGGGCGAACACTGAAGCTTTCTTT
J: TRBJ2-3; V: TRBV29-1; D: TRBD2; size: -; CDR3: CSVEPGGGDTQYF; DNA: TGCAGCGTTGAACCGGGAGGGGGAGATACGCAGTATTTT